This TCR beta chain was documented in a study of T-cell reconstitution after alpha-beta-depleted transplantation in children. Germline values: CDR1 LNHNV, CDR2 YYDKDF (reference sequence). V gave up 4 bases and J gave up 4 bases; unmatched junction bases: 8. CDR3 length: 16 residues. The library targeted TCRbeta and was prepared with unique molecular identifiers. TCRdb itself ran the PCR reads through MiXCR, one entry per CDR3 protein. This repertoire shows about 420,000 distinct CDR3 sequences, about a tenth found once; its top ten account for 4.5% to 7%. This clonotype was observed many times. The receptor comes from a human donor who donated a stem cell graft to a child with acute myeloid leukemia. The chain couples TRBV15 to TRBJ1-3; 9 bases agree with TRBD1. The sequencing here drew on PBMCs from the stem cell graft donor, taken from the stem cell graft. The CDR3 DNA reads TGTGCCACCAGCAACTGGGACAGGGCCTACGGAAACACCATATATTTT. Protein product: CATSNWDRAYGNTIYF.